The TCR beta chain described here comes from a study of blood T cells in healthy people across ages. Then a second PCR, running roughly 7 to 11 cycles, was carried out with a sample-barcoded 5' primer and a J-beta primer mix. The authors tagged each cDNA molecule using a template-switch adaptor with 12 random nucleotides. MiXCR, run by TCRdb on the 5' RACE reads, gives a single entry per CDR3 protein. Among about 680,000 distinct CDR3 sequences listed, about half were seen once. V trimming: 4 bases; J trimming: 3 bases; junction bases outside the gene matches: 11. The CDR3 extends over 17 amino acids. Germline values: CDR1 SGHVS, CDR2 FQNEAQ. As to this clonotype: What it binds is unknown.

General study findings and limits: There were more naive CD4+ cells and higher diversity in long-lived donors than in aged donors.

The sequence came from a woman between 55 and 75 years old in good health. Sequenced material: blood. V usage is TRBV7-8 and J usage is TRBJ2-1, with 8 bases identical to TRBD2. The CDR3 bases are TGTGCCAGCAGCTCGCCGAAGCGGGAGACCTACTACAATGAGCAGTTCTTC. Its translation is CASSSPKRETYYNEQFF.